This T cell receptor (beta chain) derives from a study of PD-1 blockade in classical Hodgkin lymphoma. Overall study: Patients had nivolumab dosed at 3 mg/kg, delivered intravenously every 2 weeks. General study points: Some patients began nivolumab under 1 year after ASCT. These patients were excluded from later analyses.

Each patient relapsed following autologous stem cell transplantation, and prior brentuximab vedotin exposure differed. The germline V gene has CDR1 MNHEY and CDR2 SVGAGI. CDR3 length: 15 residues. Between the trimmed V and J ends, which lost 4 bases and 6 bases, there was a span of 19 bases. A word on this clone: Its antigen is not identified.

Profiling relied on immunoSEQ multiplex PCR, and the TCRdb table lists in-frame clones only, not all of them. The sample consists of about 54,000 clones, approximately 90% of them appearing once. This chain joins TRBV6-5 and TRBJ2-7; D might be TRBD1 (6 bases). This sequence originates from a human donor with classical Hodgkin lymphoma. Sequences were derived from peripheral blood mononuclear cells (PBMCs), sampled before the second cycle of nivolumab. CDR3 DNA sequence: TGTGCCAGCAGTTTATCTCCGGGACACCCCGCCGAGCAGTACTTC. Residues: CASSLSPGHPAEQYF.